This T cell receptor (beta chain) was recorded in a study of blood T cell repertoires in COVID-19. Study at large: The samples span acute and convalescent COVID-19 from the United States, Italy and Spain.

The trim removed 3 bases at V and 1 base at J, leaving 4 bases unmatched. The CDR3 has 16 residues. Germline V gives CDR1 ENHRY, CDR2 SYGVKD. This clone was seen once. Per the original data handling: It was from reference gene primer amplification that nucleated cell counts were estimated. Sequencing used immunoSEQ multiplex PCR; TCRdb keeps in-frame clones, though not all of them. That table is the source of V, J and clone size, and D and trimming were worked out from the DNA. Of about 150,000 clones listed, 84% are singletons. The clonotype comes from a man aged 65 to 79 with acute or convalescent COVID-19. Sequenced: peripheral blood. The rearrangement links TRBV10-3 to TRBJ2-5; 11 bases line up with TRBD1. The CDR3 DNA follows: TGTGCCATCAGTGATGCGGGGACAGGGGGCCAAGAGACCCAGTACTTC. Translated: CAISDAGTGGQETQYF.